This T cell receptor (beta chain) was recorded in a study of OX40 agonist ivuxolimab in advanced cancers. Study as a whole: Treatment of patients was with ivuxolimab, an agonistic anti-OX40 (CD134) antibody. General observations from the study: Relative to CD4+ cells, CD8+ T cells on average had more expanded clones. Also present in some nonresponders was a low level of normalized T-cell clonal expansion.

Using immunoSEQ multiplex PCR, the repertoire was profiled, and TCRdb retains in-frame clones only, with some absent. The sample consists of 65,000 to 75,000 clones, 70% to 90% of them appearing once. As for this clone: Its specificity is not known.

The CDR3 extends over 12 amino acids. V was trimmed by 9 bases and J by 4 bases, leaving 10 bases between them. Per the germline V gene, CDR1 is MNHNS and CDR2 is SASEGT. The chain combines TRBV6-1 with TRBJ2-1; D unresolved. Sample: CD4+ or CD8+ T cells sorted from blood, taken in a trial of the OX40 agonist ivuxolimab. The receptor comes from an adult with an advanced solid tumor such as melanoma, head and neck, liver or kidney cancer. For the CDR3, the DNA is TGTGCCAGTGGAAAGGTTTACAATGAGCAGTTCTTC. This gives the protein CASGKVYNEQFF.